Here is one TCR beta chain with its context. Its target antigen remains unknown. Base-call qualities are not available, and no considerably larger clone is one nucleotide away. The CDR3, cysteine through phenylalanine, is 14 amino acids long. Of the read, only the CDR3 DNA is kept; its 42 bases are in frame from base 1. Deletion took 0 bases off V and 7 bases off J, with a span of 10 bases between the germline ends. The germline V gene supplies CDR1 MGHRA and CDR2 YSYEKL. Interpreted using the paper, the treatment or condition label stands for: in vitro stimulation with specific CMV peptide epitopes to enrich CMV-specific T cells. Sequencing was performed on an Illumina HiSeq 1500. TCRdb reworked the public reads: Q25 trimming with fastp, MiXCR clone assembly, productive beta chains retained. CDR3 protein duplicates are merged, each entry listing the most common genes and DNA. The sample table records about 52,000 distinct CDR3 sequences; around 20% of these occur just once. Of the sample, about 80% falls within the top ten clones.

This entry comes from a study of T cell repertoires in cytomegalovirus infection (dated by TCRdb to about 2019). In terms of the full investigation: The peptide stimulations were aimed at well-studied HLA-B-restricted epitopes as well as recently identified HLA-C-restricted CMV epitopes, whose presentation resists viral immunomodulation. The HLA type of each donor mattered for the analysis, because public TCR beta signatures pointed to carriage of CMV infection along with the matching HLA type.

General findings and caveats noted by the study authors: The ex vivo response was dominated by HLA-C-restricted CMV-specific TCR beta clonotypes, which also provided the single most frequent clonotype in two of eight donors. Carriers of CMV infection plus the relevant HLA type were discriminated by the cumulative frequency of public TCR beta family members in the study cohort and in an independent approximately 360-donor cohort.

The sequence links TRBV4-1 to TRBJ1-5, with no confidently assigned D gene. The starting material was CD8+ T cells from cultured PBMCs, obtained from culture after CMV antigen stimulation. This clonotype was sampled from a human donor in good health (CMV status not recorded). Some clones in this sample may be carry-over from other donors' samples. CDR3 sequence: CASSQERHPQPQHF. DNA sequence: TGCGCCAGCAGCCAAGAAAGGCATCCCCAGCCCCAGCATTTT.